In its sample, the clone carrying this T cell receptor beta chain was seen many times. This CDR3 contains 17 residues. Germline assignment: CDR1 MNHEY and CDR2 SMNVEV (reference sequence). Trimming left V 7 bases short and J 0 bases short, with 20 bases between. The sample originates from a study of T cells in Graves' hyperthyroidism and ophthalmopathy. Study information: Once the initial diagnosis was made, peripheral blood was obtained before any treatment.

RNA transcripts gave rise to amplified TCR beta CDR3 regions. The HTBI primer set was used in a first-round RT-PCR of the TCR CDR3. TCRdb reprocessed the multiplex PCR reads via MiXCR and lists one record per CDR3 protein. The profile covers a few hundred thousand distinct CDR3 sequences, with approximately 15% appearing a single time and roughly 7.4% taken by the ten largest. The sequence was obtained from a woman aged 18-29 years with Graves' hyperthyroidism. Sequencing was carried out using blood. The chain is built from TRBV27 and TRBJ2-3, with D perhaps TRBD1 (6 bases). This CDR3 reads CASIRPSAGASTDTQYF. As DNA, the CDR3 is TGTGCCAGCATTCGTCCCAGTGCAGGGGCTAGCACAGATACGCAGTATTTT.